Listed below are T cell receptor beta chains from one sample, sequenced in a study of T cells in Graves' hyperthyroidism and ophthalmopathy. One entry per CDR3 protein results from TCRdb running MiXCR on the multiplex PCR reads. The table includes around 580,000 distinct CDR3 sequences, 16% detected once. The material sequenced was blood. These receptors all stem from a woman aged 18-30 years with Graves' hyperthyroidism. CDR3s include the opening cysteine and the closing phenylalanine or tryptophan. D genes are given only for firm matches. Clone size is shown for a subset of rows, as once, few, many or a class of expanded clone.

length,J,size,V,D,DNA,CDR3
16,TRBJ2-7,-,TRBV18,TRBD2,TGTGCCAGCTCACCCCTCGGCGGGAGGACGGCCTACGAGCAGTACTTC,CASSPLGGRTAYEQYF
13,TRBJ2-5,many,TRBV28,-,TGTGCCAGCGAGGGACCCGCTCAAGAGACCCAGTACTTC,CASEGPAQETQYF
18,TRBJ2-3,many,TRBV2,-,TGTGCCAGCACCCTCTACCGACCCCGGGACGGGCGCACAGATACGCAGTATTTT,CASTLYRPRDGRTDTQYF
17,TRBJ1-5,many,TRBV20-1,-,TGCAGTGCTCGCACACGGACCCTGGCCGTAGGCAATCAGCCCCAGCATTTT,CSARTRTLAVGNQPQHF
15,TRBJ2-3,many,TRBV6-1,-,TGTGCCAGCAGTGAAAAAGATGGGAGCACAGATACGCAGTATTTT,CASSEKDGSTDTQYF
11,TRBJ1-1,-,TRBV12-3/TRBV12-4,-,TGTGCCAGCACAGACCACACTGAAGCTTTCTTT,CASTDHTEAFF
15,TRBJ2-5,many,TRBV7-9,-,TGTGCCAGCAGCCCCGCCCCTAGCGTACAAGAGACCCAGTACTTC,CASSPAPSVQETQYF
14,TRBJ2-7,-,TRBV6-2/TRBV6-3,-,TGTGCCAGCAGTTTCGGACCAGGATCCTACGAGCAGTACTTC,CASSFGPGSYEQYF
14,TRBJ1-2,many,TRBV5-6,TRBD1,TGTGCCAGCAGTTGGGACAGGGGGCTTAGTGGCTACACCTTC,CASSWDRGLSGYTF
14,TRBJ2-7,once,TRBV6-1,TRBD1,TGTGCCAGCAGCAGGGGGACAGTAGAGGGCGAGCAGTACTTC,CASSRGTVEGEQYF
15,TRBJ2-5,many,TRBV7-9,-,TGTGCCAGCAGCCTAGCACTGGGGGTAGGAGAGACCCAGTACTTC,CASSLALGVGETQYF